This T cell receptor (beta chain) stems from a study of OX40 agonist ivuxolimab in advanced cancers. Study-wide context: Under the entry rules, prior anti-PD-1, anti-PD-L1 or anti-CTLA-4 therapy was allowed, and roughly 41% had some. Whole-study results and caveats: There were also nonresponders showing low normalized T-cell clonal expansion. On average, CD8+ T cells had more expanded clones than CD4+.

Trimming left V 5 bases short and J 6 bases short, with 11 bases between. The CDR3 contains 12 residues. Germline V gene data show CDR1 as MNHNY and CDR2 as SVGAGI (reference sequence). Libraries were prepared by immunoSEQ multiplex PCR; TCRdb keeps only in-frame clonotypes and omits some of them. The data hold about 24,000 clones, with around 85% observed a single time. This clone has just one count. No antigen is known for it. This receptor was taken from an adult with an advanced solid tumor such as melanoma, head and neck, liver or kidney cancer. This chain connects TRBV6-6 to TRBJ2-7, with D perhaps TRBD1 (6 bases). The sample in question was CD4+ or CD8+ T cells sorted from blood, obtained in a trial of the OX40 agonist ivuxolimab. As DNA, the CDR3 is TGTGCCAGCAGTGGGGACATATCCGAGCAGTACTTC. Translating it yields CASSGDISEQYF.